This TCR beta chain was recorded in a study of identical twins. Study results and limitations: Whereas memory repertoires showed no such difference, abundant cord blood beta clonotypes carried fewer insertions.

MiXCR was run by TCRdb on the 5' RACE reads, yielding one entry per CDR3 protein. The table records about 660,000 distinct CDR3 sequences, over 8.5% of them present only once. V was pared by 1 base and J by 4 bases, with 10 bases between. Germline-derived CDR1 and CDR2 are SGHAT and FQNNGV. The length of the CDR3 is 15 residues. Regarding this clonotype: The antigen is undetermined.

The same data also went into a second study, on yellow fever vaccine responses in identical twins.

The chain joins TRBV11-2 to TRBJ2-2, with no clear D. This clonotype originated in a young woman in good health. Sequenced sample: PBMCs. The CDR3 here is CASSLVTTSTGELFF. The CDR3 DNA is TGTGCCAGCAGCTTAGTTACCACCTCCACCGGGGAGCTGTTTTTT.